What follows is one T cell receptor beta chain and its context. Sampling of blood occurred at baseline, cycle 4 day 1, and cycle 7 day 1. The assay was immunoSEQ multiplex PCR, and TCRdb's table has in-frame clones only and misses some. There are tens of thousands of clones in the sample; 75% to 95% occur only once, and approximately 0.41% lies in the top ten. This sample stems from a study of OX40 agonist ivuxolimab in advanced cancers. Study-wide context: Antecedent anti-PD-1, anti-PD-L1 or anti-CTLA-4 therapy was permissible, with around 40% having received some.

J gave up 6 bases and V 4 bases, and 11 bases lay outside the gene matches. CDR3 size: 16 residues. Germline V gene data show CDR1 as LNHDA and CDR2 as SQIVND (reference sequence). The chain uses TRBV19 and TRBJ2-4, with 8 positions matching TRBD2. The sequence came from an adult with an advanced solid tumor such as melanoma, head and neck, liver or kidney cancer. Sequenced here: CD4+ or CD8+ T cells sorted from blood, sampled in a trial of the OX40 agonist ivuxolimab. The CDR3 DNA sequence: TGTGCCAGTAGTACCCTCCCGGGGGGGTGGGGAAACATTCAGTACTTC. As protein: CASSTLPGGWGNIQYF. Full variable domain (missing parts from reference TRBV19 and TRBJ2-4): DGGITQSPKYLFRKEGQNVTLSCEQNLNHDAMYWYRQDPGQGLRLIYYSQIVNDFQKGDIAEGYSVSREKKESFPLTVTSAQKNPTAFYLCASSTLPGGWGNIQYFGAGTRLSVL.